This T cell receptor (beta chain) was sequenced in a study of T cell responses to AZD1222 COVID-19 vaccine. Study-level results: Unmutated variant regions are reportedly targeted by nearly half of spike-specific TCRs. The study sampled repertoires only after the peak T cell response. Receipt of two AZD1222 doses was followed by a rise in Spike-specific TCR breadth and depth. Females outnumbered males among donors, who were mostly white British; clonal diversity was possibly underestimated.

Generated by immunoSEQ multiplex PCR, the TCRdb table keeps only in-frame clones and is missing some. The data contain 120,000 or so clones, approximately 88% of them seen just once; the ten biggest clones take up about 5%. A word on this clone: Its antigen remains unidentified.

This CDR3 contains 15 residues. V lost 4 bases and J 3 bases, leaving 16 bases between the germline ends. Germline CDR1 and CDR2: SGHNT and YYREEE (reference sequence). This receptor was identified in an adult in good health. The chain joins TRBV5-4 to TRBJ1-2; tentatively, D is TRBD1 (5 bases). The source material was peripheral blood, sampled on day 0 of AZD1222 vaccination. The CDR3 DNA is TGTGCCAGCAGCCCAGGGACGGGAGGTGACTATGGCTACACCTTC. This sequence encodes CASSPGTGGDYGYTF.